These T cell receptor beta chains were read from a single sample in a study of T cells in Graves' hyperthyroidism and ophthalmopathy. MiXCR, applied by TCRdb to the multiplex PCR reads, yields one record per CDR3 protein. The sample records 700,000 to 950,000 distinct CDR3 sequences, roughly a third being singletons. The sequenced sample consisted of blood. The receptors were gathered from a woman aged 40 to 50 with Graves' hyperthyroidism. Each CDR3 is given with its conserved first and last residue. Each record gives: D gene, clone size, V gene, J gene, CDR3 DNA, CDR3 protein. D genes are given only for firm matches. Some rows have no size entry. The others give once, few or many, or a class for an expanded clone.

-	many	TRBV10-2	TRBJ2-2	TGCGCCAGCAGTGAAGGAGGCGCCGGGGAGCTGTTTTTT	CASSEGGAGELFF
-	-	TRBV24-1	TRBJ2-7	TGTGCCAGCTCACCACCGGGCAGGGATGGGGAGCAGTACTTC	CASSPPGRDGEQYF
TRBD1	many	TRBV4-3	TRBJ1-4	TGCGCCAGCAGCCCCGGGGACAGGGACGAAAAACTGTTTTTT	CASSPGDRDEKLFF
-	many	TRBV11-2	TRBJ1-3	TGTGCCAGCAGCTTAGTGTCCACTGGAAACACCATATATTTT	CASSLVSTGNTIYF
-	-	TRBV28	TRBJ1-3	TGTGCCAGCAGTTTATCCTACCTTAAGTCGACTGGAAACACCATATATTTT	CASSLSYLKSTGNTIYF
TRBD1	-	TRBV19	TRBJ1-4	TGTGCCAGTAGTATAAGTACAGGGGGCCCTTTTGAAAAACTGTTTTTT	CASSISTGGPFEKLFF
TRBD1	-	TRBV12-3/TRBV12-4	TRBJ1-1	TGTGCCAGCAGTTACCTTCAGGACAGGCTATCTAACACTGAAGCTTTCTTT	CASSYLQDRLSNTEAFF
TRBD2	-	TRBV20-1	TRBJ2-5	TGCAGTTACTCGAAAGCGGGGGGAGGAGAGACCCAGTACTTC	CSYSKAGGGETQYF
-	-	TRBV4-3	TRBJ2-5	TGCGCCAGCAGCCAAGATATGGGGGGTCGGCAAGAGACCCAGTACTTC	CASSQDMGGRQETQYF
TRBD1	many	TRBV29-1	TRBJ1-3	TGCAGCGTCGGACAGGGAAAAGGAAACACCATATATTTT	CSVGQGKGNTIYF
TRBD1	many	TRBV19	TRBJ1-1	TGTGCCAGTAGGCCCTCAGGGGGCGGAGGTACTGAAGCTTTCTTT	CASRPSGGGGTEAFF
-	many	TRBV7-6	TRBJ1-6	TGTGCCAGCAGCCTCTCGGCTGGGGGATCACCCCTCCACTTT	CASSLSAGGSPLHF